This entry concerns a single T cell receptor delta chain. This record belongs to a study of gamma-delta T cells after stem cell transplantation. With 4 bases clipped from V and 0 bases from J, the junction kept 15 bases outside the gene matches. Germline V gene data show CDR1 as GEAIGNYY and CDR2 as EKD. The CDR3 is 19 amino acids. TCRdb reanalysed the RT-PCR reads via CATT. The data contain about 13,000 delta-chain clones, roughly a third of them seen just once; the ten biggest clones take up 3.8%. What was sequenced was gamma-delta T cells. This receptor was obtained from a human donor. It is not recorded whose cells these are; they may come from a transplant donor. The J gene is TRDJ2, the V gene TRDV2; 8 nucleotides align to TRDD3. CDR3 sequence: CACEKIGIRGPALTAQLFF. CDR3 nucleotides: TGTGCCTGTGAGAAAATAGGGATACGGGGTCCAGCTTTGACAGCACAACTCTTCTTT.